This T cell receptor beta chain was obtained from a study of CXCR3-negative and CXCR3-positive naive CD8 T cells. Overall study findings and caveats: CXCR3-positive naive cells had TRB CDR3s that were more hydrophobic than CXCR3-negative naive cells had. Memory, not naive, CXCR3-negative and CXCR3-positive cells differed in TRBV-TRBJ usage.

Germline V CDR1 and CDR2: LGHDT, YNNKEL (reference sequence). CDR3 length equals 14 residues. Note on this clonotype: The target antigen is unknown.

Among CD8+ T cells, naive ones were CD45RO-CCR7+CD27+CD95-. The TRB cDNA libraries were prepared by 5' RACE with UMI labels. From the 5' RACE reads, TCRdb lists one entry per CDR3 protein and no DNA. The listing records some 140,000 distinct CDR3 sequences. The TCR comes from a human donor in good health. Some clones in this sample may be carry-over from other donors' samples. This chain links TRBV3-1 with TRBJ2-7; checking the TCRdb D call of TRBD1 is not possible without DNA. Material: naive CXCR3+ CD8+ T cells from blood. Subset indicated: CD45RO-CCR7+CD27+CD95- naive CD8+ T cells expressing CXCR3 (TNR3+). CDR3 protein: CASSPGTATYEQYF.